This TCR beta chain was sequenced for a study of shared clonotypes between healthy human individuals. Study outcomes and limitations: It was observed that roughly 4.8% of naive CD4 clonotypes were shared across several donors.

Notes on this clone: As yet, its antigen is unknown.

Germline V gives CDR1 LNHDA, CDR2 SQIVND (reference sequence). The CDR3 has 15 residues. The V end lost 4 bases, the J end lost 7 bases, and 16 bases lay between the germline ends. Only in-frame clones appear in the TCRdb table, and some are missing; sequencing was by immunoSEQ multiplex PCR. The profile shows more than 2 million clones, almost 96% of them singletons. This sequence joins TRBV19 and TRBJ1-4; no firm D call. Sample: naive CD4+ T cells sorted from blood. Subset described: CD45RA+ positively selected. The clonotype comes from a man aged 18-30 years in good health. CDR3 protein: CASSNRGWWGEKLFF. CDR3 coding DNA: TGTGCCAGTAGTAACCGTGGATGGTGGGGTGAAAAACTGTTTTTT.